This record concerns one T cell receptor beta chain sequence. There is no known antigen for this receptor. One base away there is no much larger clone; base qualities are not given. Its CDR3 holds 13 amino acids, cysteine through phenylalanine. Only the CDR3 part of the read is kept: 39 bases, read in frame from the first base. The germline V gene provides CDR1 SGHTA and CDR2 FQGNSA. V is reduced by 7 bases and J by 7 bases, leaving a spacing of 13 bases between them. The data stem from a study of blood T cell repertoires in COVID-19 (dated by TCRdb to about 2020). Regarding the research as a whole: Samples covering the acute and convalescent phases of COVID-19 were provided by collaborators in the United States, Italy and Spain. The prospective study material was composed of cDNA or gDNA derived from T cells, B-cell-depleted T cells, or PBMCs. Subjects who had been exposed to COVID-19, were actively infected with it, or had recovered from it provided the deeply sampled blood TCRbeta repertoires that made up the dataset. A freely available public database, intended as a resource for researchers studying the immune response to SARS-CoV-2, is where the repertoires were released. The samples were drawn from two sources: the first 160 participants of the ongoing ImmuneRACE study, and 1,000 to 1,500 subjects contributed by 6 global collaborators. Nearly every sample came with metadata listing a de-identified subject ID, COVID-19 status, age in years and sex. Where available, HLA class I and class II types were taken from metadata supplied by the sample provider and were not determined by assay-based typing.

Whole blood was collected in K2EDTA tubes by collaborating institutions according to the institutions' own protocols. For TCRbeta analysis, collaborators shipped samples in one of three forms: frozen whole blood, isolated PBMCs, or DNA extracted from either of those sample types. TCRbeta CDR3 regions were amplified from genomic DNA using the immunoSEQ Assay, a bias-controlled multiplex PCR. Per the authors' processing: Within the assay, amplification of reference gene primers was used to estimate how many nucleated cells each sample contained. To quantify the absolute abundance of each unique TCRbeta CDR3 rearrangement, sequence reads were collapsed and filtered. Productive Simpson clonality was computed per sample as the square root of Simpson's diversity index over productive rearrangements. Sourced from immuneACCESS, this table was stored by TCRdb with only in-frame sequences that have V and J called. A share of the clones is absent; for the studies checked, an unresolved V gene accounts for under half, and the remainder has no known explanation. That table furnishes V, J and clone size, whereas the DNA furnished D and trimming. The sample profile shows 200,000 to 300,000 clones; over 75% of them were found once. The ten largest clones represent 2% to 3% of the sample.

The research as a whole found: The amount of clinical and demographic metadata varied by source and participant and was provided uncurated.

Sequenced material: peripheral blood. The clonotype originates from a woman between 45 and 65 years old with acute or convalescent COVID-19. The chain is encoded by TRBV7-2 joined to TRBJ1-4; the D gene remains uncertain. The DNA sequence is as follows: TGTGCCAGCACCCAAGAGGTCGGTGAAAAACTGTTTTTT. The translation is CASTQEVGEKLFF.